This entry features one TCR beta chain sequence. Antigen specificity is unknown. Blood was sampled at initial diagnosis of hyperthyroidism, prior to onset of any ophthalmopathy symptoms. Germline CDR1 is LNHDA and CDR2 is SQIVND (reference sequence). This CDR3 has 15 amino acids. J was trimmed by 9 bases and V by 1 base; bases with no gene match: 6. This sample is part of a study of T cells in Graves' hyperthyroidism and ophthalmopathy. Findings and caveats of the study: Expanded thyroid clonotypes (above 0.001) were mostly also found in blood. Median prediction lead before ophthalmopathy onset was six to eight months with the model.

TCR beta CDR3 regions were amplified from RNA transcripts. A set of HTBI primers served as the primers for a first-round RT-PCR of the TCR CDR3. Using its own MiXCR run on the multiplex PCR reads, TCRdb lists one record per CDR3 protein. Among 300,000 to 450,000 distinct CDR3 sequences listed, 15% to 18% were seen once. The chain recombines TRBV19 with TRBJ2-1; TRBD2 matches at 10 bases. Sequencing was performed on blood. The source is a woman aged 18-30 years with Graves' hyperthyroidism that later progressed to Graves' ophthalmopathy. The CDR3 DNA reads as TGTGCCAGTAGTATAGGGGCTAGCGGGAGTACTGAGCAGTTCTTC. As protein: CASSIGASGSTEQFF.